Below are 12 T cell receptor beta chains sequenced from a single sample in a study of blood T cell repertoires in COVID-19. Clones were read by immunoSEQ multiplex PCR, and TCRdb kept only the in-frame ones, dropping some. The data contain 15,000 to 20,000 clones, 85% to 90% of them seen just once; the ten biggest clones take up about 16%. The sample consisted of peripheral blood. The receptors derive from a human donor with active COVID-19. The donor label of this sample is uncertain.

The chain combines TRBV6-2 or TRBV6-3 with TRBJ2-5; 11 nucleotides align to TRBD2. V gave up 6 bases and J gave up 4 bases; unmatched junction bases: 4. The V gene's germline CDR1 is MNHEY and CDR2 SVGEGT. This CDR3 is 14 amino acids long. DNA of the CDR3: TGTGCCAGCAGCCGGACTAGCGGGCGAGAGACCCAGTACTTC. Translated: CASSRTSGRETQYF.

The chain has TRBV5-1 and TRBJ2-7; TRBD1 matches 7 bases. In germline, CDR1 is SGHRS, CDR2 YFSETQ. The trim removed 4 bases at V and 2 bases at J, leaving 9 bases unmatched. The CDR3 extends over 15 amino acids. The CDR3 bases are TGCGCCAGCAGCCCCGACAGGGTGACAACCTACGAGCAGTACTTC. It yields the protein CASSPDRVTTYEQYF. Full variable domain (rest looked up from reference TRBV5-1 and TRBJ2-7): KAGVTQTPRYLIKTRGQQVTLSCSPISGHRSVSWYQQTPGQGLQFLFEYFSETQRNKGNFPGRFSGRQFSNSRSEMNVSTLELGDSALYLCASSPDRVTTYEQYFGPGTRLTVT.

The chain employs TRBV2 and TRBJ1-5, with 9 bases matching TRBD1. Germline V gene sequence: CDR1 SNHLY, CDR2 FYNNEI. This CDR3 has 16 amino acids. The J segment lost 3 bases and the V segment lost 6 bases, leaving 9 bases of the junction unmatched. The CDR3 DNA reads as TGTGCCAGCAGCACCGGGACAGGGCATATCAATCAGCCCCAGCATTTT. Translation: CASSTGTGHINQPQHF.

The chain combines TRBV4-3 with TRBJ1-5; no reliable D call. V was cut by 4 bases and J by 1 base, with 23 bases left in between. CDR3 size: 19 residues. In germline, CDR1 is LGHNA, CDR2 YSLEER. The CDR3 DNA follows: TGCGCCAGCAGCCCCAAGGGATTTAAGGAGGTAAGGAGCAATCAGCCCCAGCATTTT. Its translation: CASSPKGFKEVRSNQPQHF.

Comments on this clone: This CDR3 is missing its conserved last phenylalanine or tryptophan, likely due to a read error. As DNA, the CDR3 is TGTGCCAGCAGTGGGGACAGGGCTAACTATGGCTACACCCTC. Translated: CASSGDRANYGYTL. The gene calls are TRBV27 and TRBJ1-2; 9 bases line up with TRBD1. V shed 5 bases, J shed 0 bases, and the junction held 1 base outside the gene matches. Germline V gives CDR1 MNHEY, CDR2 SMNVEV (reference sequence). The CDR3 covers 14 residues.

The gene calls are TRBV7-8 and TRBJ2-1, with D possibly being TRBD2 (6 bases). V gave up 7 bases and J gave up 4 bases, with 17 bases separating them. The CDR3 spans 15 residues. CDR1 is SGHVS and CDR2 is FQNEAQ in the germline V gene. The CDR3 nucleotides read TGTGCCAGCACCTTGGGGGGTGGAATGTACAATGAGCAGTTCTTC. Amino acids: CASTLGGGMYNEQFF.

The CDR3, as DNA: TGTGCCAGCAGCTCCATGCCGGGGTGGGGGACCCAGTACTTC. This gives the protein CASSSMPGWGTQYF. This chain links TRBV7-9 with TRBJ2-5; TRBD2 is a possible D gene (5 bases). The ends were cut back, 4 bases at V and 7 bases at J, with 16 bases in the middle. The CDR3 is made up of 14 amino acids. The germline gives CDR1 SEHNR, CDR2 FQNEAQ (reference sequence).

The chain joins TRBV18 to TRBJ2-7, with no clear D. Germline CDR1 reads KGHSH; CDR2 reads LQKENI. This CDR3 comprises 15 residues. Trimming cost V 3 bases and J 0 bases, with 12 bases left between them. The CDR3 is CASSPYEAVSYEQYF. The DNA of the CDR3 is TGTGCCAGCTCACCTTATGAAGCCGTCTCCTACGAGCAGTACTTC.

The chain carries TRBV19 and TRBJ1-1, with TRBD1 matching over 9 bases. The CDR3 has 15 residues. Germline V gene sequence: CDR1 LNHDA, CDR2 SQIVND (reference sequence). Trimming at V came to 8 bases and at J to 0 bases, leaving 7 bases not matched to a gene. The CDR3 reads CASAVQGALNTEAFF. The CDR3 coding sequence is TGTGCCAGTGCTGTACAGGGGGCCTTGAACACTGAAGCTTTCTTT. Full variable domain (remainder filled in from reference TRBV19 and TRBJ1-1): DGGITQSPKYLFRKEGQNVTLSCEQNLNHDAMYWYRQDPGQGLRLIYYSQIVNDFQKGDIAEGYSVSREKKESFPLTVTSAQKNPTAFYLCASAVQGALNTEAFFGQGTRLTVV.

The chain links TRBV30 to TRBJ2-2; TRBD2 matches at 8 bases. After removal of 4 bases from V and 4 bases from J, the junction contained 5 bases not matched to a gene. CDR3 length: 14 residues. Germline V CDR1 and CDR2: GTSNPN, SVGIG (reference sequence). Here the CDR3 reads CAWTGLATTGELFF. CDR3 DNA sequence: TGTGCCTGGACAGGACTAGCCACCACCGGGGAGCTGTTTTTT.

This clone was counted a few times. The V call is TRBV18, the J call TRBJ2-1; D remains ambiguous. Germline V gene data show CDR1 as KGHSH and CDR2 as LQKENI. The CDR3 spans 15 residues. Trimming shortened V by 4 bases and J by 0 bases, and 10 bases separated the two germline ends. The CDR3 sequence: CASSRDTFSYNEQFF. CDR3 coding DNA: TGTGCCAGCTCACGAGATACCTTCTCCTACAATGAGCAGTTCTTC.

The rearrangement links TRBV18 to TRBJ1-1, with TRBD1 identical over 7 bases. This CDR3 region has 16 residues. Germline V gene data show CDR1 as KGHSH and CDR2 as LQKENI. V lost 0 bases, J lost 2 bases, and 6 bases stayed unmatched. CDR3 DNA sequence: TGTGCCAGCTCACCACCACGAGGACAGGCTAACACTGAAGCTTTCTTT. Protein: CASSPPRGQANTEAFF.